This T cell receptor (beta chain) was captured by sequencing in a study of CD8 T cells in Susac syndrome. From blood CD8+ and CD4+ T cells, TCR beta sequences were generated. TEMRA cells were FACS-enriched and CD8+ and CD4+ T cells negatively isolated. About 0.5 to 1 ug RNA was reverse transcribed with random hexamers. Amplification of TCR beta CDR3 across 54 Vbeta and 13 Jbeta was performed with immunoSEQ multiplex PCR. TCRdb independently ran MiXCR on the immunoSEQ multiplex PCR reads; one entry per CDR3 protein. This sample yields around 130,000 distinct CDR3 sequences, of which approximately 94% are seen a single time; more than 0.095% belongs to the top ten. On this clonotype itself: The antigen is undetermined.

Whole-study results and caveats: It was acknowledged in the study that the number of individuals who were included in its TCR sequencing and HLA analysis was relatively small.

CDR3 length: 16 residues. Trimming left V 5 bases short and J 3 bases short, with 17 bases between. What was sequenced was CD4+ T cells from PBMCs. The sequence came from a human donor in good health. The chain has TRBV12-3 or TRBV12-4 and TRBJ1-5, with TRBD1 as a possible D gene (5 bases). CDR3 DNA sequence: TGTGCCAGCAGTCCCCAGGGAGGGGTCCTCAATCAGCCCCAGCATTTT. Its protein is CASSPQGGVLNQPQHF.